This T cell receptor beta chain is from a study of OX40 agonist ivuxolimab in advanced cancers. Across the study: Recorded diagnoses for dose-escalation patients were hepatocellular carcinoma, melanoma, renal cell or head and neck cancer. Among those treated, three patients had partial responses, one with hepatocellular carcinoma and two with cutaneous melanoma. Notes on the study in general: Clonal expansion was seen in CD4+ and CD8+ blood T cells by week 6 at 0.1 to 3.0 mg/kg. Expanded clones belonging to CD8+ T cells outnumbered, on average, those of CD4+.

This CDR3 has 14 amino acids. Looked up from germline, CDR1 is SGHDN and CDR2 is FVKESK. The V gene lost 4 bases and the J gene lost 7 bases, with 11 bases spanning the gap. Libraries were prepared by immunoSEQ multiplex PCR; TCRdb keeps only in-frame clonotypes and omits some of them. The sample yields 55,000 to 80,000 clones, roughly 81% seen once. A remark on this clone: Its antigen remains unidentified.

The sequence came from an adult with an advanced solid tumor such as melanoma, head and neck, liver or kidney cancer. The rearrangement uses TRBV14 and TRBJ1-6; maybe TRBD1 (5 bases). Sequencing was performed on CD4+ or CD8+ T cells sorted from blood, taken in a trial of the OX40 agonist ivuxolimab. In DNA, the CDR3 is TGTGCCAGCAGCCCTCGAACAGGCAATTCACCCCTCCACTTT. Translated, it gives CASSPRTGNSPLHF.